The next 16 T cell receptor beta chains were all read from a single sample in a study of blood T cell repertoires in COVID-19. Here immunoSEQ multiplex PCR was the method, and the copy in TCRdb shows in-frame clones only, minus some. The sample includes around 170,000 clones, about 81% of them seen just once. Material: peripheral blood. The receptor source for this set is a woman older than 75 with COVID-19, enrolled during active disease.

The rearrangement joins TRBV7-2 to TRBJ2-4; no clear D. CDR3 length equals 13 residues. In germline, CDR1 is SGHTA, CDR2 FQGNSA. The CDR3 DNA reads TGTGCTACTACGGCCTTAGCCAAAAACATTCAGTACTTC. Translation: CATTALAKNIQYF.

This clone came up many times. The chain is built from TRBV24-1 and TRBJ2-3; D perhaps matches TRBD2 (6 bases). Germline V gene data show CDR1 as KGHDR and CDR2 as SFDVKD. The V gene lost 3 bases and the J gene lost 6 bases, with 21 bases spanning the gap. This CDR3 is built from 17 residues. CDR3 DNA sequence: TGTGCCACCAGTGATCATGACAGCCCATCGGGAGATGATACGCAGTATTTT. This codes for CATSDHDSPSGDDTQYF.

The CDR3 bases are TGCGCCAGCAGCCCGAGAACGGGACCTGGGGCGGGGGGTGGCTACACCTTC. Translating gives CASSPRTGPGAGGGYTF. The rearrangement joins TRBV4-3 to TRBJ1-2, with a tentative D call TRBD1 (5 bases). This CDR3 spans 17 amino acids. Per the germline V gene, CDR1 is LGHNA and CDR2 is YSLEER. Trimming pared 4 bases from V and 7 bases from J, leaving 25 bases between.

This chain links TRBV6-5 with TRBJ1-3; D might be TRBD1 (6 bases). Germline V gives CDR1 MNHEY, CDR2 SVGAGI. The length of the CDR3 is 15 residues. Trimming cost V 7 bases and J 0 bases, with 13 bases left between them. Here the CDR3 DNA reads TGTGCCAGCACCCGACAGGCAGCCTCTGGAAACACCATATATTTT. As protein: CASTRQAASGNTIYF.

This clone was recorded once. This rearrangement joins TRBV6-2 or TRBV6-3 to TRBJ1-1; TRBD1 might be the D (5 bases). Germline V gives CDR1 MNHEY, CDR2 SVGEGT. The ends were cut back, 6 bases at V and 9 bases at J, with 20 bases in the middle. The CDR3 has 14 residues. As DNA, the CDR3 is TGTGCCAGCAGCAAAACAGGTCAGGCGGCCCAAGCTTTCTTT. It translates to CASSKTGQAAQAFF.

The V gene is TRBV6-1, the J gene TRBJ1-5, with 12 positions matching TRBD1. Germline values: CDR1 MNHNS, CDR2 SASEGT. The junction had 3 bases not matched to a gene; V was cut back by 3 bases and J by 6 bases. This CDR3 region has 15 residues. The CDR3 DNA follows: TGTGCCAGCAGTGACGGGACAGGGGGCGTTCAGCCCCAGCATTTT. Its translation is CASSDGTGGVQPQHF.

This clone has just a few counts. The chain carries TRBV28 and TRBJ2-7; 8 bases are shared with TRBD1. J gave up 3 bases and V 5 bases, and 6 bases lay outside the gene matches. The CDR3 contains 14 residues. CDR1 MDHEN and CDR2 SYDVKM come from the germline V gene. The CDR3 bases are TGTGCCAGCAGTCTGACAGGGGCGTTCTACGAGCAGTACTTC. Translated: CASSLTGAFYEQYF.

The chain carries TRBV4-2 and TRBJ1-5; D might be TRBD1 (6 bases). This CDR3 is 12 amino acids long. V lost 4 bases, J lost 8 bases, and 9 bases lay in between. Germline assignment: CDR1 LGHNA and CDR2 YNFKEQ. CDR3 in amino acids: CASSRQGKPQHF. CDR3 bases: TGTGCCAGCAGCCGGCAGGGGAAGCCCCAGCATTTT.

V and J are TRBV28 and TRBJ1-2; possible D gene TRBD1, 6 bases. Deletions cut 6 bases from V and 6 bases from J, with 14 bases between. Germline V gene data show CDR1 as MDHEN and CDR2 as SYDVKM. The CDR3 consists of 13 residues. CDR3 in amino acids: CASSATGRNGYTF. The CDR3, as DNA: TGTGCCAGCAGCGCCACAGGGCGAAATGGCTACACCTTC.

V gene TRBV7-9 combines with J gene TRBJ1-3; D is undetermined. CDR1 and CDR2 (germline): SEHNR, FQNEAQ (reference sequence). There are 15 residues in the CDR3. The V end was cut by 3 bases, the J end by 4 bases, with 13 bases between. The CDR3: CASSLGYPGGNTIYF. The CDR3 nucleotides read TGTGCCAGCAGCTTGGGCTACCCGGGAGGAAACACCATATATTTT.

V and J are TRBV6-2 or TRBV6-3 and TRBJ2-3; 10 bases fit TRBD2. CDR3 length: 16 residues. The V gene's germline CDR1 is MNHEY and CDR2 SVGEGT. V dropped 0 bases and J dropped 4; count of bases not matched to a gene: 4. The CDR3 DNA reads as TGTGCCAGCAGTTACTCGGCTAGCGGGAGTGCAGATACGCAGTATTTT. Residues: CASSYSASGSADTQYF.

The chain uses TRBV28 and TRBJ2-5; 7 bases map to TRBD2. CDR1 is MDHEN, CDR2 SYDVKM, per germline. The CDR3 totals 14 residues. The V gene end was trimmed by 2 bases and the J gene end by 2 bases; junction bases not matched to a gene: 2. For the CDR3, the DNA is TGTGCCAGCAGTTTACTAGCGGCTCAAGAGACCCAGTACTTC. Protein product: CASSLLAAQETQYF.

This chain uses TRBV2 with TRBJ2-7; 7 nucleotides line up with TRBD1. With V trimmed by 3 bases and J by 5 bases, 7 bases remained unmatched. CDR3 length: 14 residues. Germline V gene sequence: CDR1 SNHLY, CDR2 FYNNEI. Written as DNA, the CDR3 is TGTGCCAGCAGTGAGGGCAGGGGGATTGACGAGCAGTACTTC. Amino acids: CASSEGRGIDEQYF.

This clone has a single count. This rearrangement joins TRBV18 to TRBJ2-1, with 8 bases identical to TRBD2. V trimming: 7 bases; J trimming: 5 bases; junction bases outside the gene matches: 4. The CDR3 length is 13 residues. Looked up from germline, CDR1 is KGHSH and CDR2 is LQKENI. The CDR3 nucleotides are TGTGCCAGCTGTAGAGCGGGGGACAATGAGCAGTTCTTC. This gives the protein CASCRAGDNEQFF.

This chain uses TRBV7-9 with TRBJ2-5, with TRBD1 matching 8 bases. Germline values: CDR1 SEHNR, CDR2 FQNEAQ (reference sequence). Losses at the gene ends were 5 bases for V and 5 bases for J; bases not matched to a gene: 7. This CDR3 contains 14 residues. This chain's CDR3 is CASSGPGQDETQYF. CDR3 DNA: TGTGCCAGCAGCGGCCCGGGACAGGACGAGACCCAGTACTTC.

The CDR3 DNA follows: TGTGCCAGCAGTTTACCTTCAGCGCAGCCGAGGTACGAGCAGTACTTC. Translation gives CASSLPSAQPRYEQYF. The chain joins TRBV28 to TRBJ2-7; no firm D call. V was clipped by 2 bases and J by 4 bases, with 18 bases between them. CDR1 MDHEN and CDR2 SYDVKM come from the germline V gene. This CDR3 contains 16 residues.